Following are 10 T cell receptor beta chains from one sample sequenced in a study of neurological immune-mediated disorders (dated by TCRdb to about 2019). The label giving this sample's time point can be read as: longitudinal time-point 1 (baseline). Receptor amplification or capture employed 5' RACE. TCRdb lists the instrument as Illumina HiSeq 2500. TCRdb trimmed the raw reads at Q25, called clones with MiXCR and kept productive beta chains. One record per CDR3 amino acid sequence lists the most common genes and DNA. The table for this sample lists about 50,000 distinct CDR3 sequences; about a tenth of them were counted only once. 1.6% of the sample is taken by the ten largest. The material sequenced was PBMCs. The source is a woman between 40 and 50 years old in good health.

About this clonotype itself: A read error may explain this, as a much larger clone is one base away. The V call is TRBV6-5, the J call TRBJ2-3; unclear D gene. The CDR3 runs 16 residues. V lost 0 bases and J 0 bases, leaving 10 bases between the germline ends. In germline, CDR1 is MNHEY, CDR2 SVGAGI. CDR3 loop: CASSYSTWSSTDTQYF. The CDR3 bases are TGTGCCAGCAGTTACTCTACATGGTCGAGCACAGATACGCAGTATTTT.

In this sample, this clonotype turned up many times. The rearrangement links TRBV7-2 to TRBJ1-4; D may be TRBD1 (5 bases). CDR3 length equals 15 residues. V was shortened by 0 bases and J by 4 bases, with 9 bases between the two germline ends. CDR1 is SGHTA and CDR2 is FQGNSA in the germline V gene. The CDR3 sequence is CASSLAGGHNEKLFF. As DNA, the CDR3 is TGTGCCAGCAGCTTAGCGGGAGGACATAATGAAAAACTGTTTTTT.

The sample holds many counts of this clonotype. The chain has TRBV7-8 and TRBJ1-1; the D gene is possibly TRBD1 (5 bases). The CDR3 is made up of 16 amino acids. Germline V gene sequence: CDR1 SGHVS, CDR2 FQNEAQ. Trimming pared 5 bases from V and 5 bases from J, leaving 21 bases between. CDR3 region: CASSAAAGLGQTEAFF. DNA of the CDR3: TGTGCCAGCAGCGCGGCGGCAGGGCTGGGGCAAACTGAAGCTTTCTTT.

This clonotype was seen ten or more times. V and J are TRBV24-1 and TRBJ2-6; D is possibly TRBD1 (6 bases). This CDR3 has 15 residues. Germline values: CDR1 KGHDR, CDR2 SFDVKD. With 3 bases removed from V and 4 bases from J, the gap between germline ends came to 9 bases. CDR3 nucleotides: TGTGCCACCAGTGATGCAGGGGCCGGGGCCAACGTCCTGACTTTC. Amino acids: CATSDAGAGANVLTF.

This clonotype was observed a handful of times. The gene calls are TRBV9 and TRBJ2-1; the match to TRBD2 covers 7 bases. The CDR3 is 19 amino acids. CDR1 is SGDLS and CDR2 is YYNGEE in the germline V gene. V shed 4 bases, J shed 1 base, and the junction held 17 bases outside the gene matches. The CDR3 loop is CASSPSGSRARESYNEQFF. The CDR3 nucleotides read TGTGCCAGCAGCCCTAGCGGATCAAGGGCTCGGGAGTCCTACAATGAGCAGTTCTTC. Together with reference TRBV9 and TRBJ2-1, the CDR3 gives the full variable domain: DSGVTQTPKHLITATGQRVTLRCSPRSGDLSVYWYQQSLDQGLQFLIQYYNGEERAKGNILERFSAQQFPDLHSELNLSSLELGDSALYFCASSPSGSRARESYNEQFFGPGTRLTVL.

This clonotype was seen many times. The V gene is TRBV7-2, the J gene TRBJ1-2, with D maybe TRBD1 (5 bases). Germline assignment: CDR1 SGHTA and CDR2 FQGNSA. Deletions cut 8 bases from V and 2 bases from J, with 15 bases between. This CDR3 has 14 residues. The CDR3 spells CASSPGTANYGYTF. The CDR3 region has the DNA TGTGCCAGCTCCCCCGGGACGGCGAACTATGGCTACACCTTC.

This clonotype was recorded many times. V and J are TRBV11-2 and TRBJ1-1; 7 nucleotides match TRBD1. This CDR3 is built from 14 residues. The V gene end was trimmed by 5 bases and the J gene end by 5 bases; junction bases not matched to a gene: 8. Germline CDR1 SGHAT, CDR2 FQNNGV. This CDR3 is CASSRQGFGTEAFF. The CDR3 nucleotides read TGTGCCAGCAGCAGACAGGGATTTGGGACTGAAGCTTTCTTT. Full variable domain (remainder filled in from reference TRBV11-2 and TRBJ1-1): EAGVAQSPRYKIIEKRQSVAFWCNPISGHATLYWYQQILGQGPKLLIQFQNNGVVDDSQLPKDRFSAERLKGVDSTLKIQPAKLEDSAVYLCASSRQGFGTEAFFGQGTRLTVV.

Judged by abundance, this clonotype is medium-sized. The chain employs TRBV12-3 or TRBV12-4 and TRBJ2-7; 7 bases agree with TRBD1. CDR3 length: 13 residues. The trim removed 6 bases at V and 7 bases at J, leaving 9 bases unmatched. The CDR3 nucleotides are TGTGCCAGCAGCTCGACAGGGCGTGAAGAGCAGTACTTC. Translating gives CASSSTGREEQYF.

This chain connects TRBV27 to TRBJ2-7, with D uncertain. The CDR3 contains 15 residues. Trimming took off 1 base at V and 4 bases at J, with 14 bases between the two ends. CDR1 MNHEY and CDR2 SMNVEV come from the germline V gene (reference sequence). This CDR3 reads CASSLYLWSSYEQYF. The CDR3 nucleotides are TGTGCCAGCAGTTTATACTTATGGAGTTCGTACGAGCAGTACTTC.

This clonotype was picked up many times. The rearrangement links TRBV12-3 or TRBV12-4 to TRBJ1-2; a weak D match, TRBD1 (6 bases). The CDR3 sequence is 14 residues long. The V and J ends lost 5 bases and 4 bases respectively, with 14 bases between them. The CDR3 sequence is CASSPSRQVYGYTF. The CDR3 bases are TGTGCCAGCAGTCCATCCAGACAGGTCTATGGCTACACCTTC.